This T cell receptor (beta chain) was profiled in a study of early T cells in non-severe SARS-CoV-2 infection. Study conclusions and caveats: Sequences matched to VDJdb favored anti-spike CD8 responses, while private and CD4 specificities were missed.

This clonotype was picked up many times. What it binds is unknown. V lost 7 bases and J lost 5, with 20 bases in between. Germline V gene lookup returns CDR1 SGHAT and CDR2 FQNNGV. The CDR3 is 15 amino acids. Via MiXCR, TCRdb re-called the 5' RACE reads, giving one row per CDR3 protein. Altogether some 96,000 distinct CDR3 sequences are present, around 14% being singletons, with the ten largest covering around 2%. Sample: whole blood. The sequence came from an adult who was a healthcare worker with PCR-confirmed SARS-CoV-2 infection or an uninfected control (not recorded which). The chain is built from TRBV11-2 and TRBJ1-1; possibly TRBD1 for D (5 bases). The DNA for the CDR3 is TGTGCCAGCACCGGGACGGCAAACCCAAGGACTGAAGCTTTCTTT. Residues: CASTGTANPRTEAFF.